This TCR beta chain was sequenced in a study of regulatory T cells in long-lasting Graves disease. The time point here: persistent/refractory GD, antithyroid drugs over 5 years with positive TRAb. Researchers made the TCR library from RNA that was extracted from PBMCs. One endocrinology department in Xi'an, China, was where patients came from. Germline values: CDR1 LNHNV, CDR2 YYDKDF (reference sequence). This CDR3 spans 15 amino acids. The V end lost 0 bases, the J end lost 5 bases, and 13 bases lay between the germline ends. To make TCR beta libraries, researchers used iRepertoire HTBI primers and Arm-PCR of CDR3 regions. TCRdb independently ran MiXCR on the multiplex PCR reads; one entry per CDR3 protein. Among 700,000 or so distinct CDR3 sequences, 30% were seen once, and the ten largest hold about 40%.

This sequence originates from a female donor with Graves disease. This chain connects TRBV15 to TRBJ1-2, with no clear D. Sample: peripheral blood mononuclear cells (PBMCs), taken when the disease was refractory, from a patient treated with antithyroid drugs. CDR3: CATSRDLQYKYGYTF. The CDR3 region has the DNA TGTGCCACCAGCAGAGATCTTCAGTATAAATATGGCTACACCTTC.